This T cell receptor (beta chain) derives from a study of CD4 T cells in relation to SARS-CoV-2 and coronaviruses. V was clipped by 3 bases and J by 4 bases, with 10 bases between them. From germline, CDR1 is LNHDA and CDR2 SQIVND (reference sequence). This CDR3 is built from 13 residues. Libraries were prepared by immunoSEQ multiplex PCR; TCRdb keeps only in-frame clonotypes and omits some of them. The table has about 20,000 clones, 60% to 85% seen once. Regarding this clone: The antigen remains unidentified.

Unexposed donor CD4+ T cells date from about 2010-2019, before the COVID-19 pandemic. CD4+ T cells were isolated from the cells after roughly 11 days of culture. The chain links TRBV19 to TRBJ2-7, with D maybe TRBD1 (6 bases). The clonotype originates from a human donor in good health. Sequenced sample: CD4+ T cells from PBMCs, cultured in vitro. CDR3 residues: CASSMNRDYEQYF. For the CDR3, the DNA is TGTGCCAGTAGTATGAACAGGGATTACGAGCAGTACTTC.